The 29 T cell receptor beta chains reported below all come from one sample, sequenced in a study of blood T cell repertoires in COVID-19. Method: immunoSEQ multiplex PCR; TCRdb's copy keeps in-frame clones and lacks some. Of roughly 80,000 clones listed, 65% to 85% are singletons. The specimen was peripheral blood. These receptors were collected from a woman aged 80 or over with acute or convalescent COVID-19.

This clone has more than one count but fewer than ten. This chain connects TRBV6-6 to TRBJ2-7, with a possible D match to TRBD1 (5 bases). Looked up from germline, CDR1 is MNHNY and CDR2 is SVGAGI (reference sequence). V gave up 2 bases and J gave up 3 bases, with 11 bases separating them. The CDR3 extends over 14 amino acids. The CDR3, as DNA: TGTGCCAGCAGTTACGATCAGGGTTACTACGAGCAGTACTTC. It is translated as CASSYDQGYYEQYF.

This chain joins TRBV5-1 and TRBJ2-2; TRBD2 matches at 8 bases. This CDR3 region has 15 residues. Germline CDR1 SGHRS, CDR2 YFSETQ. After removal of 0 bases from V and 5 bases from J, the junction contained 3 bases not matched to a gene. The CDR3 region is CASSLASGGTGELFF. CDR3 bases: TGCGCCAGCAGCTTGGCGTCGGGAGGGACCGGGGAGCTGTTTTTT.

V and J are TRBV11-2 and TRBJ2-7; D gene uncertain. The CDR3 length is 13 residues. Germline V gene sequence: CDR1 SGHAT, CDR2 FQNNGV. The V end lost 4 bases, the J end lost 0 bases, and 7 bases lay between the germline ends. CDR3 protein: CASSYGDSYEQYF. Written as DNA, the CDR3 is TGTGCCAGCAGCTACGGTGACTCCTACGAGCAGTACTTC.

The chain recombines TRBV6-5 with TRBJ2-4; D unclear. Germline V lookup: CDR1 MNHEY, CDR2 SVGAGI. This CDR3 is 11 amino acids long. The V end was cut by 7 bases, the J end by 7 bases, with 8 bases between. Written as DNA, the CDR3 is TGTGCCAGCACGTTAGAGAACATTCAGTACTTC. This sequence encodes CASTLENIQYF.

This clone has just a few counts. CDR3 sequence: CASSRGGSYGYTF. CDR3 DNA sequence: TGTGCCAGCAGTCGTGGGGGCTCTTATGGCTACACCTTC. The rearrangement uses TRBV27 and TRBJ1-2, with D possibly matching TRBD1 (6 bases). The CDR3 contains 13 residues. V was cut by 5 bases and J by 5 bases, with 12 bases left in between. The germline V gene has CDR1 MNHEY and CDR2 SMNVEV (reference sequence).

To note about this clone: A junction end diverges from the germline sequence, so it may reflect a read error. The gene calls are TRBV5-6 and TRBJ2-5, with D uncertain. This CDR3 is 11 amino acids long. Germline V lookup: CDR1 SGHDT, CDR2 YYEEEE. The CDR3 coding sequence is TGTGCCAGCAGCTTGGCGACAAAGATGGACTTC. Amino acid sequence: CASSLATKMDF.

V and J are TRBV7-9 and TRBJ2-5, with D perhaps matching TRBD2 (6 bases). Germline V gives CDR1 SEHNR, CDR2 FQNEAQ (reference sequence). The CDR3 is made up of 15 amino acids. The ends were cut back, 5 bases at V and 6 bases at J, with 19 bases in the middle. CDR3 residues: CASSPAGTALKTQYF. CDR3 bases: TGTGCCAGCAGCCCTGCGGGGACTGCCTTAAAGACCCAGTACTTC.

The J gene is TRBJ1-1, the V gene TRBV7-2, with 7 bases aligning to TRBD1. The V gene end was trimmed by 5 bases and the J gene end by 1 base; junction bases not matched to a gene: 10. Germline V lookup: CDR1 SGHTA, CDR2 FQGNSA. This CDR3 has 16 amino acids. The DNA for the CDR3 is TGTGCCAGCAGCCTACTATCGGGACAGCAGAACACTGAAGCTTTCTTT. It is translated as CASSLLSGQQNTEAFF.

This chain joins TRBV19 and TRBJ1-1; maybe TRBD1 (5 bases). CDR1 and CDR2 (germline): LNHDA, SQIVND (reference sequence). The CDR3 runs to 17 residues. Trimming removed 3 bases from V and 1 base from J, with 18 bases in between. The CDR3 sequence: CASSIGSRVGPNTEAFF. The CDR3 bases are TGTGCCAGTAGTATCGGGAGCCGGGTGGGGCCGAACACTGAAGCTTTCTTT.

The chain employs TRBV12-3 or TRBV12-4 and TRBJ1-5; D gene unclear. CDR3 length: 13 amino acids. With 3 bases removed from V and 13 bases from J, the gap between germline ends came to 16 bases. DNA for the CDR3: TGTGCCAGCAGTTTTAGCAATGGCGCCCTACAGCATTTT. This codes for CASSFSNGALQHF.

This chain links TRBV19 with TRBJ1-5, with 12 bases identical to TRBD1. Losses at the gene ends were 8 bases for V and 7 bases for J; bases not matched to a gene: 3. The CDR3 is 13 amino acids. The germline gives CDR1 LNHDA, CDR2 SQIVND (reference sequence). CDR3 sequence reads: CASAGTGGQPQHF. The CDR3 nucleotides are TGTGCCAGTGCCGGGACAGGGGGCCAGCCCCAGCATTTT.

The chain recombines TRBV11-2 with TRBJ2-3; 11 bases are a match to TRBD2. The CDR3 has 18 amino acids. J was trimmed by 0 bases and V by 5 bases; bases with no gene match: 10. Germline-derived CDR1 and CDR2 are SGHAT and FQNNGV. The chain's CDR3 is CASSLGLAESSSTDTQYF. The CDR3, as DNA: TGTGCCAGCAGCCTGGGACTAGCGGAGTCCTCTAGCACAGATACGCAGTATTTT.

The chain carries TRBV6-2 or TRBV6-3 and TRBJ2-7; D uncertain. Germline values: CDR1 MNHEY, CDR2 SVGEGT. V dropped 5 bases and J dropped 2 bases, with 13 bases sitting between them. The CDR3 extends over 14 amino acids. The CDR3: CASSPSVFTYEQYF. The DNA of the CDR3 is TGTGCCAGCAGTCCCTCGGTGTTCACCTACGAGCAGTACTTC.

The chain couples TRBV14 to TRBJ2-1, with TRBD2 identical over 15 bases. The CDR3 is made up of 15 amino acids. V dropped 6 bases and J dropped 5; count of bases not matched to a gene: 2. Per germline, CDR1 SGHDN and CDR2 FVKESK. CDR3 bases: TGTGCCAGCAGTCGGACTAGCGGGAGGGACAATGAGCAGTTCTTC. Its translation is CASSRTSGRDNEQFF.

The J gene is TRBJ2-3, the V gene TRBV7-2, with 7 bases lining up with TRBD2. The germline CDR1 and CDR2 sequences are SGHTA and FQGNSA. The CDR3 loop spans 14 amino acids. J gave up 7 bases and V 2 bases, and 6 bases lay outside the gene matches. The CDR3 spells CASSLRPSGHTQYF. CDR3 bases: TGTGCCAGCAGCTTAAGGCCTAGCGGACATACGCAGTATTTT.

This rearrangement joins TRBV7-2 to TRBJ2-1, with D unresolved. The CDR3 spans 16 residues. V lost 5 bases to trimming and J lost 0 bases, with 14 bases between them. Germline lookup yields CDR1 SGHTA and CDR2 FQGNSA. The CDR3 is CASSPAIRSSYNEQFF. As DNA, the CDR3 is TGTGCCAGCAGCCCGGCGATTAGGAGCTCCTACAATGAGCAGTTCTTC.

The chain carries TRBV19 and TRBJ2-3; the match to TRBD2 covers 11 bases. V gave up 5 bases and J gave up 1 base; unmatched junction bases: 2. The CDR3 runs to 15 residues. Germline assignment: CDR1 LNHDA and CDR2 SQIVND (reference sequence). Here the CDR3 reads CASSAGLAGTDTQYF. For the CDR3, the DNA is TGTGCCAGTAGTGCGGGACTAGCGGGCACAGATACGCAGTATTTT. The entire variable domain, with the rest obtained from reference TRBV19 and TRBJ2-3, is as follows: DGGITQSPKYLFRKEGQNVTLSCEQNLNHDAMYWYRQDPGQGLRLIYYSQIVNDFQKGDIAEGYSVSREKKESFPLTVTSAQKNPTAFYLCASSAGLAGTDTQYFGPGTRLTVL.

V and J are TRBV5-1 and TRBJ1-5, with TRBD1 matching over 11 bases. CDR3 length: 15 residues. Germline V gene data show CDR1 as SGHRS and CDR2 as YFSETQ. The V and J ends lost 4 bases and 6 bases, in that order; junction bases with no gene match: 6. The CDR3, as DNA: TGCGCCAGCAGCCCCGGGACAGGGGGAAGTCAGCCCCAGCATTTT. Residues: CASSPGTGGSQPQHF. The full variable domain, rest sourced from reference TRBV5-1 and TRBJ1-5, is KAGVTQTPRYLIKTRGQQVTLSCSPISGHRSVSWYQQTPGQGLQFLFEYFSETQRNKGNFPGRFSGRQFSNSRSEMNVSTLELGDSALYLCASSPGTGGSQPQHFGDGTRLSIL.

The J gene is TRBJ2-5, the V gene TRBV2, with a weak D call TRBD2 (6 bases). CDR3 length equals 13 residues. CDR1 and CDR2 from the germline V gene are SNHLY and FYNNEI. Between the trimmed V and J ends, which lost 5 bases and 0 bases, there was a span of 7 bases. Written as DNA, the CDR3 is TGTGCCAGCAGTCGGGAGTACCAAGAGACCCAGTACTTC. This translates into CASSREYQETQYF.

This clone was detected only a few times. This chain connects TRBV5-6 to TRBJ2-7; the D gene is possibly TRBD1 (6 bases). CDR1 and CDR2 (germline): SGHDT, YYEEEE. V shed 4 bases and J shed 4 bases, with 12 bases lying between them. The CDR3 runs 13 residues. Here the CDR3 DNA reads TGTGCCAGCAGCCCGGGACACACATACGAGCAGTACTTC. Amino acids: CASSPGHTYEQYF.

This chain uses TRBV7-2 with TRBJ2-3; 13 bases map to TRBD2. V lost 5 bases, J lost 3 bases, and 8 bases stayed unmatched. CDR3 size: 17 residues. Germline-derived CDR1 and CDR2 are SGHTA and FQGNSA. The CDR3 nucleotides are TGTGCCAGCAGCCACCCGGGACTAGCGGGAATGACAGATACGCAGTATTTT. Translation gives CASSHPGLAGMTDTQYF.

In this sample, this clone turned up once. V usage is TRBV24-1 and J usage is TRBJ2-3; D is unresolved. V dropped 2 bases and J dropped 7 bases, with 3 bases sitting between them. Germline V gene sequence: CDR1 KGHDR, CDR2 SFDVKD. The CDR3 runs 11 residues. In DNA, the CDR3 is TGTGCCACCAGTGATTCGTATACGCAGTATTTT. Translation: CATSDSYTQYF.

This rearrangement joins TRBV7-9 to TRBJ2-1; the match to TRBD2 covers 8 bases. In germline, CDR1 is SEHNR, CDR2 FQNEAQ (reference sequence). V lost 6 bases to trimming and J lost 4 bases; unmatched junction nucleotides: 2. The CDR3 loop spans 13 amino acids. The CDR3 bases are TGTGCCAGCAGACTAGCGGAGTACAATGAGCAGTTCTTC. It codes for CASRLAEYNEQFF.

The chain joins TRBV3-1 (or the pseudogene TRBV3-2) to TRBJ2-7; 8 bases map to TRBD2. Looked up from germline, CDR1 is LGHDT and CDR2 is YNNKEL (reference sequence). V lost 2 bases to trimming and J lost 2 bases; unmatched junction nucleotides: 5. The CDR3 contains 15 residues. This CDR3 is CASSQMAGGPYEQYF. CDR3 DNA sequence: TGTGCCAGCAGCCAAATGGCGGGAGGCCCCTACGAGCAGTACTTC.

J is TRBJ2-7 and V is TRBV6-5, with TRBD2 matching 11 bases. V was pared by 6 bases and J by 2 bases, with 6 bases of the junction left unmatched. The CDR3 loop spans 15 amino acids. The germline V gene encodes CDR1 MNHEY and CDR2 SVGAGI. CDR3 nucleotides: TGTGCCAGCAGCAAGACTAGCGGGATGGCCTACGAGCAGTACTTC. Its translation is CASSKTSGMAYEQYF.

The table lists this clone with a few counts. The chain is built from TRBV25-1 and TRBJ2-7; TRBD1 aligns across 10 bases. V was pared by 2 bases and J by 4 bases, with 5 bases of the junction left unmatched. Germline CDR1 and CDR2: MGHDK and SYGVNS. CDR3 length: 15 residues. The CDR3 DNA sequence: TGTGCCAGCAGTGAACGACAGGGGGCGTCATACGAGCAGTACTTC. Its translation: CASSERQGASYEQYF.

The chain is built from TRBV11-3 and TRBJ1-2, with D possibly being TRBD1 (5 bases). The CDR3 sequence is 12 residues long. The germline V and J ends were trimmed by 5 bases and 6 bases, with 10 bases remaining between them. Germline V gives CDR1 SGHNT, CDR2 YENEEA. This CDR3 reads CASSLGADGYTF. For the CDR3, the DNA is TGTGCCAGCAGCCTTGGGGCTGATGGCTACACCTTC.

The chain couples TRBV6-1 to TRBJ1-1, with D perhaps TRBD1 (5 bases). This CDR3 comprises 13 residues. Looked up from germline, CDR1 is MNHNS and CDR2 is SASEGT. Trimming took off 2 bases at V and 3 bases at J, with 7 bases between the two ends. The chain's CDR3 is CASSEIGDTEAFF. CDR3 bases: TGTGCCAGCAGTGAAATAGGGGACACTGAAGCTTTCTTT.

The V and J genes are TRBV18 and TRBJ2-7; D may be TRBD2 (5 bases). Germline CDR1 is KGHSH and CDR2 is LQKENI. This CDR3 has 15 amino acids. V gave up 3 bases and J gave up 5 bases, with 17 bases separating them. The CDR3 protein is CASSPSMGSYHEQYF. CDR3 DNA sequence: TGTGCCAGCTCACCGAGTATGGGGAGTTACCACGAGCAGTACTTC.